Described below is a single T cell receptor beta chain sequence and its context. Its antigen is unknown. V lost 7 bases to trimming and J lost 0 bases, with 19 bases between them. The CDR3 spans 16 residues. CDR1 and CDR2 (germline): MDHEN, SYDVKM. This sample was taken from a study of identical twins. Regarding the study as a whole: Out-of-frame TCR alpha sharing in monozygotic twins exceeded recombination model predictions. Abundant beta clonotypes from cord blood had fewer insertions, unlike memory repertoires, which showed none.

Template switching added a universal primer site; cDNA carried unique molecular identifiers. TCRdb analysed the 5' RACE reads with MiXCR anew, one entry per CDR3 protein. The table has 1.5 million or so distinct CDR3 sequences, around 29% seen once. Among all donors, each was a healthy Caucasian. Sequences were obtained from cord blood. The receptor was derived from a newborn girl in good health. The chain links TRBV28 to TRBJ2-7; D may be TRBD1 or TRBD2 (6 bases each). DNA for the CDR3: TGTGCCAGCACCTTGGGACTCGGGACAATCTCCTACGAGCAGTACTTC. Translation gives CASTLGLGTISYEQYF.